The 2 T cell receptor beta chains presented below share a single source sample, sequenced in a study of response to subunit inactivated influenza vaccine. One entry per CDR3 protein results from TCRdb running MiXCR on the RT-PCR reads. The table includes approximately 570,000 distinct CDR3 sequences, under 9% detected once. The specimen was PBMCs from blood, collected about 24 months after vaccination. The receptors stem from a man aged 50 to 75 who received an inactivated influenza vaccine.

This clonotype was counted at least ten times. The chain links TRBV5-5 to TRBJ2-2; TRBD2 is a possible D gene (5 bases). CDR1 is SGHKS, CDR2 YYEKEE, per germline (reference sequence). The ends were cut back, 0 bases at V and 7 bases at J, with 10 bases in the middle. The CDR3 runs 14 residues. DNA of the CDR3: TGTGCCAGCAGCTTGGGACTATGGGGCGGGGAGCTGTTTTTT. Encoded protein: CASSLGLWGGELFF.

This clonotype was counted ten times or more. This sequence joins TRBV20-1 and TRBJ2-1; 15 bases are shared with TRBD2. Looked up from germline, CDR1 is DFQATT and CDR2 is SNEGSKA (reference sequence). CDR3 length equals 15 residues. V shed 0 bases, J shed 9 bases, and the junction held 3 bases outside the gene matches. The DNA of the CDR3 is TGCAGTGCTAGAGAGGGACTAGCGGGAGGAGGTGAGCAGTTCTTC. Protein: CSAREGLAGGGEQFF.